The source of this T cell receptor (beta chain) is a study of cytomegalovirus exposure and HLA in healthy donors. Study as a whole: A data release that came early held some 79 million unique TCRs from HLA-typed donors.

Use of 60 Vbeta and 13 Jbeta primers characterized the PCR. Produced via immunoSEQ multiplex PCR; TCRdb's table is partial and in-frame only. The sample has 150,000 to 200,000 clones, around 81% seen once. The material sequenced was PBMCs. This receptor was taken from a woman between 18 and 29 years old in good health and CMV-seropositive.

This CDR3 reads CSVEPDRVEITEAFF. CDR3 nucleotides: TGCAGCGTTGAACCGGACAGGGTCGAGATCACTGAAGCTTTCTTT. V gene TRBV29-1 combines with J gene TRBJ1-1, with 8 positions matching TRBD1. The germline V gene encodes CDR1 SQVTM and CDR2 ANQGSEA. The V gene end was trimmed by 2 bases and the J gene end by 4 bases; junction bases not matched to a gene: 9. The CDR3 runs to 15 residues.